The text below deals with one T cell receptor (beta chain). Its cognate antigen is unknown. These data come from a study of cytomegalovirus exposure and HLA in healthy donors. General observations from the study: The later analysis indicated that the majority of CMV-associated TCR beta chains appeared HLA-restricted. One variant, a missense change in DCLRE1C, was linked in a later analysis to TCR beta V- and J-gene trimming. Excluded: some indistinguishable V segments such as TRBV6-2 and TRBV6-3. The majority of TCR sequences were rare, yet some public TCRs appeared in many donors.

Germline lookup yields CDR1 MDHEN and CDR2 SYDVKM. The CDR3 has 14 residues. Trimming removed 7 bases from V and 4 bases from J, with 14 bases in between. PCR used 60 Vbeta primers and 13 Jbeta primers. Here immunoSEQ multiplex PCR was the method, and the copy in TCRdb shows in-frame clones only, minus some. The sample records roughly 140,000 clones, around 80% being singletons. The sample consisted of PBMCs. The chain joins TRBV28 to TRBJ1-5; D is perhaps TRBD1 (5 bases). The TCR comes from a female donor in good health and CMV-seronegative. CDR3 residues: CASNRPETNQPQHF. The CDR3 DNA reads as TGTGCCAGCAACAGGCCGGAAACGAATCAGCCCCAGCATTTT.